These 32 T cell receptor beta chains were sequenced from one sample in a study of shared clonotypes between healthy human individuals. Repertoires were generated with immunoSEQ multiplex PCR, while TCRdb's copy carries only in-frame clones and drops some. The sample has just over 2,000,000 clones, roughly 94% seen once. Sequenced input: naive CD4+ T cells sorted from blood. Described subset: CD45RA+ positively selected. Receptors were obtained from a man aged 18 to 29 in good health.

Only a few counts were recorded for this clone. This sample includes further DNA sequences coding for the same CDR3. The rearrangement links TRBV9 to TRBJ1-1; no clear D gene. Germline assignment: CDR1 SGDLS and CDR2 YYNGEE. Trimming shortened V by 0 bases and J by 0 bases, and 6 bases separated the two germline ends. The CDR3 runs to 14 residues. As DNA, the CDR3 is TGTGCCAGCAGCGTAGAAGGGATGAACACTGAAGCTTTCTTT. This translates into CASSVEGMNTEAFF.

V and J are TRBV9 and TRBJ1-4; TRBD1 aligns across 8 bases. This CDR3 is built from 17 residues. From germline, CDR1 is SGDLS and CDR2 YYNGEE. Unmatched junction bases numbered 8, after V lost 4 bases and J lost 0 bases. CDR3 in amino acids: CASSPAGGLSTNEKLFF. The CDR3 coding sequence is TGTGCCAGCAGCCCCGCAGGGGGCCTATCAACTAATGAAAAACTGTTTTTT.

The genes are TRBV5-6 and TRBJ2-1, with 7 nucleotides matching TRBD2. Germline CDR1 reads SGHDT; CDR2 reads YYEEEE. V dropped 7 bases and J dropped 0; count of bases not matched to a gene: 10. The CDR3 runs 16 residues. In nucleotides, the CDR3 is TGTGCCAGCCCATTGTTCGGGAGGCCCTCCTACAATGAGCAGTTCTTC. This gives the protein CASPLFGRPSYNEQFF.

This clone is a singleton in its sample. The chain links TRBV6-1 to TRBJ1-5, with D tentatively TRBD1 (5 bases). V lost 9 bases and J 4 bases, leaving 16 bases between the germline ends. The V gene's germline CDR1 is MNHNS and CDR2 SASEGT. The CDR3 contains 14 residues. The CDR3 loop is CARPGRRKNQPQHF. CDR3 nucleotides: TGTGCCAGACCGGGACGGAGAAAGAATCAGCCCCAGCATTTT.

This chain joins TRBV6-1 and TRBJ2-3; TRBD1 matches 9 bases. Losses at the gene ends were 6 bases for V and 5 bases for J; bases not matched to a gene: 3. The CDR3 spans 13 residues. Germline values: CDR1 MNHNS, CDR2 SASEGT. The CDR3 region is CASSTDRGDTQYF. For the CDR3, the DNA is TGTGCCAGCAGCACGGACAGGGGAGATACGCAGTATTTT.

The chain employs TRBV30 and TRBJ1-6; D gene ambiguous. The CDR3 is 15 residues long. The germline V and J ends were trimmed by 1 base and 9 bases, with 16 bases remaining between them. The V gene's germline CDR1 is GTSNPN and CDR2 SVGIG (reference sequence). The CDR3 nucleotides read TGTGCCTGGAGTGACGGGAGTGGATACGGTTCACCCCTCCACTTT. This sequence encodes CAWSDGSGYGSPLHF.

This chain uses TRBV7-9 with TRBJ1-1, with D unresolved. Between the trimmed V and J ends, which lost 4 bases and 3 bases, there was a span of 9 bases. Germline V CDR1 and CDR2: SEHNR, FQNEAQ (reference sequence). The CDR3 runs 13 residues. The CDR3 region is CASSSQRDTEAFF. CDR3 nucleotide sequence: TGTGCCAGCAGCTCCCAACGGGACACTGAAGCTTTCTTT.

This clone was picked up one time. The rearrangement links TRBV7-2 to TRBJ2-7, with TRBD2 matching over 12 bases. The V segment lost 5 bases and the J segment 2 bases; nucleotides outside the gene matches: 4. This CDR3 region has 15 residues. Per germline, CDR1 SGHTA and CDR2 FQGNSA. The CDR3 spells CASSPRTSGAYEQYF. In DNA, the CDR3 is TGTGCCAGCAGCCCCAGGACTAGCGGGGCCTACGAGCAGTACTTC.

This chain connects TRBV7-2 to TRBJ1-2; 9 bases map to TRBD1. CDR1 and CDR2 from the germline V gene are SGHTA and FQGNSA. This CDR3 has 14 residues. The V segment lost 0 bases and the J segment 8 bases; nucleotides outside the gene matches: 4. This chain's CDR3 is CASSLAPTGGGYTF. In DNA form, the CDR3 reads TGTGCCAGCAGCTTAGCTCCGACAGGGGGAGGCTACACCTTC.

The chain couples TRBV2 to TRBJ2-2, with unresolved D. The CDR3 spans 13 residues. V was shortened by 11 bases and J by 0 bases, with 10 bases between the two germline ends. Germline CDR1 and CDR2: SNHLY and FYNNEI. CDR3 sequence: CASHLANTGELFF. CDR3 DNA: TGTGCCTCCCATCTTGCGAACACCGGGGAGCTGTTTTTT.

The rearrangement joins TRBV10-3 to TRBJ2-5; 8 bases fit TRBD1. The assigned J gene may be wrong: the sequence end matches TRBJ2-7 better. Germline V gives CDR1 ENHRY, CDR2 SYGVKD. This CDR3 spans 14 amino acids. The DNA of the CDR3 is TGTGCCAGAAAGGACAGGGTATTAGCCTACGAGCAGTACTTC. Translating gives CARKDRVLAYEQYF.

The chain couples TRBV9 to TRBJ2-6; a weak D match, TRBD2 (6 bases). Trimming removed 0 bases from V and 4 bases from J, with 14 bases in between. This CDR3 has 17 residues. CDR1 SGDLS and CDR2 YYNGEE come from the germline V gene. CDR3 nucleotides: TGTGCCAGCAGCGTAGGGAGGGGTCGGACCGGGGCCAACGTCCTGACTTTC. It encodes CASSVGRGRTGANVLTF.

The chain joins TRBV10-3 to TRBJ1-5; D may be TRBD1 (6 bases). The CDR3 has 15 amino acids. Trimming stripped 3 bases from V and 4 bases from J, with 13 bases between. Germline CDR1 is ENHRY and CDR2 is SYGVKD. This chain's CDR3 is CAISDTLQGNQPQHF. In nucleotides, the CDR3 is TGTGCCATCAGTGATACTTTACAGGGAAATCAGCCCCAGCATTTT.

This chain connects TRBV19 to TRBJ1-4; 10 bases align to TRBD1. There are 14 residues in the CDR3. Trimming at V came to 4 bases and at J to 8 bases, leaving 4 bases not matched to a gene. Germline CDR1 is LNHDA and CDR2 is SQIVND (reference sequence). Here the CDR3 DNA reads TGTGCCAGTAGTAAAGGGGACAGGGGCGAAAAACTGTTTTTT. Residues: CASSKGDRGEKLFF. Based on the CDR3 plus reference TRBV19 and TRBJ1-4, the full variable domain is DGGITQSPKYLFRKEGQNVTLSCEQNLNHDAMYWYRQDPGQGLRLIYYSQIVNDFQKGDIAEGYSVSREKKESFPLTVTSAQKNPTAFYLCASSKGDRGEKLFFGSGTQLSVL.

V usage is TRBV7-6 and J usage is TRBJ1-1; a weak D match, TRBD1 (6 bases). V was shortened by 1 base and J by 0 bases, with 15 bases between the two germline ends. The germline V gene encodes CDR1 SGHVS and CDR2 FNYEAQ. There are 17 residues in the CDR3. The CDR3: CASSLGVQGNVNTEAFF. CDR3 coding DNA: TGTGCCAGCAGCTTAGGGGTACAGGGAAACGTGAACACTGAAGCTTTCTTT.

The chain employs TRBV30 and TRBJ1-1, with unresolved D. Per the germline V gene, CDR1 is GTSNPN and CDR2 is SVGIG (reference sequence). The V and J ends lost 2 bases and 4 bases respectively, with 11 bases between them. The CDR3 spans 13 residues. CDR3 sequence reads: CAWSKQAGTEAFF. The CDR3 region has the DNA TGTGCCTGGAGTAAACAAGCGGGCACTGAAGCTTTCTTT.

Notes on this clone: This sample also contains other DNA sequences that code for the same CDR3. V usage is TRBV30 and J usage is TRBJ1-3; D gene uncertain. Trimming stripped 3 bases from V and 1 base from J, with 10 bases between. Germline V gives CDR1 GTSNPN, CDR2 SVGIG (reference sequence). The CDR3 totals 14 residues. The CDR3 reads CAWSFDYSGNTIYF. The CDR3 coding sequence is TGTGCCTGGAGCTTCGACTATTCTGGAAACACCATATATTTT.

This clone was picked up one time. This chain uses TRBV7-3 with TRBJ1-3; D is perhaps TRBD1 (6 bases). V lost 2 bases and J 4 bases, leaving 12 bases between the germline ends. Germline lookup yields CDR1 SGHTA and CDR2 FQGTGA. CDR3 length equals 15 residues. The CDR3 here is CASSLVGQQGNTIYF. The CDR3 region has the DNA TGTGCCAGCAGCTTAGTTGGACAGCAGGGAAACACCATATATTTT.

The chain couples TRBV30 to TRBJ1-2; tentative D call: TRBD1 (5 bases). V was clipped by 5 bases and J by 6 bases, with 16 bases between them. This CDR3 is 13 amino acids long. Germline lookup yields CDR1 GTSNPN and CDR2 SVGIG (reference sequence). This CDR3 is CAWGRRELNGYTF. CDR3 coding DNA: TGTGCCTGGGGTCGCAGGGAATTGAATGGCTACACCTTC.

This clone has just one count. The same CDR3 can be traced to other DNA sequences in this sample. The chain combines TRBV18 with TRBJ2-7; 10 bases are a match to TRBD2. With 3 bases clipped from V and 3 bases from J, the junction kept 2 bases outside the gene matches. The CDR3 consists of 14 residues. Germline loops: CDR1 KGHSH, CDR2 LQKENI. The CDR3 region has the DNA TGTGCCAGCTCACCGGGACTAGCGAGCTACGAGCAGTACTTC. Amino acid sequence: CASSPGLASYEQYF.

This clone was observed a single time. This chain links TRBV6-6 with TRBJ2-3, with a tentative D call TRBD1 (6 bases). The CDR3 totals 11 residues. Trimming removed 6 bases from V and 10 bases from J, with 11 bases in between. Germline CDR1 reads MNHNY; CDR2 reads SVGAGI (reference sequence). The CDR3 protein is CASRAGEAQYF. CDR3 sequence (DNA): TGTGCCAGCAGAGCAGGGGAAGCGCAGTATTTT.

The J gene is TRBJ2-1, the V gene TRBV28, with 9 bases matching TRBD2. Germline trimming cut 2 bases from V and 8 bases from J; bases unmatched to any gene: 7. CDR3 size: 15 residues. Germline values: CDR1 MDHEN, CDR2 SYDVKM. The CDR3 reads CASSLRRGGRDEQFF. As DNA, the CDR3 is TGTGCCAGCAGTTTACGGCGGGGGGGCCGGGATGAGCAGTTCTTC.

The chain employs TRBV5-5 and TRBJ1-1; D is unresolved. CDR1 is SGHKS and CDR2 is YYEKEE in the germline V gene (reference sequence). V lost 1 base and J 0 bases, leaving 7 bases between the germline ends. There are 14 residues in the CDR3. The CDR3 region is CASSLYQMNTEAFF. The CDR3 nucleotides are TGTGCCAGCAGCTTGTACCAGATGAACACTGAAGCTTTCTTT.

V gene TRBV7-8 combines with J gene TRBJ1-4, with D unclear. CDR1 SGHVS and CDR2 FQNEAQ come from the germline V gene. V gave up 6 bases and J gave up 0 bases, with 11 bases separating them. The CDR3 is 15 residues long. CDR3 region: CASSFQSATNEKLFF. The CDR3 DNA reads as TGTGCCAGCAGTTTTCAGAGTGCAACTAATGAAAAACTGTTTTTT.

This sequence joins TRBV2 and TRBJ2-1; D is possibly TRBD2 (5 bases). Germline V lookup: CDR1 SNHLY, CDR2 FYNNEI. Trimming took off 7 bases at V and 2 bases at J, with 12 bases between the two ends. This CDR3 is built from 14 residues. CDR3 nucleotide sequence: TGTGCCAGCATCAAGGAGGAGGCCTACAATGAGCAGTTCTTC. It translates to CASIKEEAYNEQFF.

The chain joins TRBV7-9 to TRBJ1-1; 8 positions match TRBD1. The CDR3 covers 15 residues. Germline V gene data show CDR1 as SEHNR and CDR2 as FQNEAQ (reference sequence). The trim removed 3 bases at V and 1 base at J, leaving 4 bases unmatched. CDR3 DNA: TGTGCCAGCAGCTTTACCGGACAGGGGAACACTGAAGCTTTCTTT. It codes for CASSFTGQGNTEAFF.

The rearrangement links TRBV19 to TRBJ1-5, with 11 positions matching TRBD1. The V gene end was trimmed by 1 base and the J gene end by 7 bases; junction bases not matched to a gene: 6. Germline V gives CDR1 LNHDA, CDR2 SQIVND (reference sequence). The CDR3 runs 16 residues. The CDR3 region is CASSIGKDRGHQPQHF. For the CDR3, the DNA is TGTGCCAGTAGTATAGGCAAGGACAGGGGGCACCAGCCCCAGCATTTT.

V usage is TRBV7-9 and J usage is TRBJ2-7, with a tentative D call TRBD2 (5 bases). CDR3 length equals 14 residues. The germline V gene has CDR1 SEHNR and CDR2 FQNEAQ (reference sequence). With 6 bases removed from V and 2 bases from J, the gap between germline ends came to 14 bases. DNA for the CDR3: TGTGCCAGCAGTTCCGGGCCCGGGACCTACGAGCAGTACTTC. Translating gives CASSSGPGTYEQYF.

The chain has TRBV11-2 and TRBJ2-7; 8 bases line up with TRBD2. CDR1 SGHAT and CDR2 FQNNGV come from the germline V gene. This CDR3 has 19 amino acids. The ends lost 4 bases at V and 0 bases at J; junction bases unmatched: 17. The CDR3, as DNA: TGTGCCAGCAGCTCCGGGACGTTAATTAGCGGGAAGAGCTCCTACGAGCAGTACTTC. Amino acid sequence: CASSSGTLISGKSSYEQYF.

In its sample, this clone was seen once. This CDR3 is CASSLEWPSGLTYNEQFF. DNA of the CDR3: TGCGCCAGCAGCTTGGAGTGGCCTAGCGGCCTAACTTACAATGAGCAGTTCTTC. This chain joins TRBV5-1 and TRBJ2-1, with TRBD2 matching over 7 bases. V dropped 0 bases and J dropped 4; count of bases not matched to a gene: 13. The CDR3 has 18 residues. Germline V gene sequence: CDR1 SGHRS, CDR2 YFSETQ.

The V call is TRBV4-1, the J call TRBJ2-5, with TRBD2 matching over 7 bases. From germline, CDR1 is MGHRA and CDR2 YSYEKL. CDR3 length: 15 amino acids. V dropped 1 base and J dropped 7; count of bases not matched to a gene: 9. The CDR3 nucleotides read TGCGCCAGCAGCCAAGGGACTAGTAACCTTGGGACCCAGTACTTC. Its protein product is CASSQGTSNLGTQYF.

The genes are TRBV2 and TRBJ2-2; tentatively, D is TRBD2 (6 bases). The CDR3 covers 15 residues. V was cut by 9 bases and J by 4 bases, with 18 bases left in between. Germline values: CDR1 SNHLY, CDR2 FYNNEI. CDR3 sequence reads: CARARTGGGTGELFF. The CDR3 region has the DNA TGTGCCAGAGCGCGAACCGGGGGTGGCACCGGGGAGCTGTTTTTT. The full variable domain, with the rest looked up from reference TRBV2 and TRBJ2-2, is EPEVTQTPSHQVTQMGQEVILRCVPISNHLYFYWYRQILGQKVEFLVSFYNNEISEKSEIFDDQFSVERPDGSNFTLKIRSTKLEDSAMYFCARARTGGGTGELFFGEGSRLTVL.